The 9 T cell receptor beta chains presented below share a single source sample, sequenced in a study of identical twins (dated by TCRdb to about 2016). The library was produced with 5' RACE. The listed sequencing device is Illumina HiSeq 2000. Clones were called with MiXCR by TCRdb after fastp trimmed the public reads at Q25, and only in-frame beta chains were retained. All rows with the same CDR3 protein become a single entry with the most common DNA and genes. This sample gives approximately 230,000 distinct CDR3 sequences in total; 6.5% of them show up just once. More than 12% of the sample is held by the ten biggest clonotypes. The same sample was also studied in work on T cells expressing NK-cell markers.

The sample taken for sequencing was CD8+ T cells sorted from blood. These receptors were taken from a woman between 18 and 29 years old in good health.

Many counts were recorded for this clonotype. The CDR3: CASSSGQGYEQYF. CDR3 DNA: TGTGCCAGCAGTTCTGGACAGGGATACGAGCAGTACTTC. The chain combines TRBV27 with TRBJ2-7; 8 nucleotides agree with TRBD1. The germline gives CDR1 MNHEY, CDR2 SMNVEV (reference sequence). The ends lost 4 bases at V and 4 bases at J; junction bases unmatched: 3. CDR3 length equals 13 residues.

In this sample, this clonotype turned up many times. The chain couples TRBV4-2 to TRBJ2-6; D gene uncertain. Germline-derived CDR1 and CDR2 are LGHNA and YNFKEQ. The CDR3 runs to 17 residues. The V and J ends lost 1 base and 0 bases respectively, with 10 bases between them. In DNA, the CDR3 is TGTGCCAGCAGCCAAGGCAACAGTCCCTCTGGGGCCAACGTCCTGACTTTC. As protein: CASSQGNSPSGANVLTF.

This clonotype was found a few times. This chain uses TRBV6-1 with TRBJ2-7; a weak D match, TRBD1 (6 bases). V lost 6 bases to trimming and J lost 4 bases, with 16 bases between them. The CDR3 has 14 residues. CDR1 MNHNS and CDR2 SASEGT come from the germline V gene. CDR3 sequence: CASSSRTAEYEQYF. The CDR3 DNA follows: TGTGCCAGCAGCTCCCGGACAGCAGAATACGAGCAGTACTTC.

There are many counts of this clonotype. The rearrangement joins TRBV6-5 to TRBJ1-1; TRBD1 matches 9 bases. V lost 2 bases to trimming and J lost 5 bases; unmatched junction nucleotides: 3. The CDR3 length is 14 residues. In germline, CDR1 is MNHEY, CDR2 SVGAGI. Written as DNA, the CDR3 is TGTGCCAGCAGTTACGGGACAGGGTCTACTGAAGCTTTCTTT. Protein sequence: CASSYGTGSTEAFF.

This clonotype was observed at least ten times. For the CDR3, the DNA is TGTGCCAGCAGGCCCGGCCCCCTGAGCGGGAGAATCAATGAGCAGTTCTTC. Its translation is CASRPGPLSGRINEQFF. The rearrangement joins TRBV6-2 or TRBV6-3 to TRBJ2-1, with 8 positions matching TRBD2. CDR1 is MNHEY and CDR2 is SVGEGT in the germline V gene. This CDR3 has 17 amino acids. Trimming cost V 6 bases and J 6 bases; bases outside gene matches: 16.

V gene TRBV10-3 combines with J gene TRBJ2-3, with 7 bases lining up with TRBD1. After removal of 10 bases from V and 0 bases from J, the junction contained 4 bases not matched to a gene. This CDR3 is 13 amino acids long. Germline assignment: CDR1 ENHRY and CDR2 SYGVKD. The CDR3 spells CATGQESTDTQYF. The CDR3 DNA is TGTGCCACAGGACAGGAGAGCACAGATACGCAGTATTTT.

The table lists this clonotype with a few counts. The chain links TRBV13 to TRBJ2-1; tentatively, D is TRBD2 (7 bases). V gave up 2 bases and J gave up 4 bases, with 12 bases separating them. CDR3 size: 15 residues. CDR1 and CDR2 from the germline V gene are PRHDT and FYEKMQ (reference sequence). CDR3 residues: CASSLYGGQYNEQFF. Written as DNA, the CDR3 is TGTGCCAGCAGCTTATACGGGGGGCAGTACAATGAGCAGTTCTTC.

The chain uses TRBV20-1 and TRBJ2-5; 8 bases are shared with TRBD2. CDR1 DFQATT and CDR2 SNEGSKA come from the germline V gene (reference sequence). The CDR3 is made up of 16 amino acids. V trimming: 8 bases; J trimming: 0 bases; junction bases outside the gene matches: 14. In nucleotides, the CDR3 is TGCAGTCCGCTAGAGAGGCCAGCGGGGGACCAAGAGACCCAGTACTTC. Amino acid sequence: CSPLERPAGDQETQYF.

This clonotype was seen more than once but under ten times. The chain recombines TRBV4-3 with TRBJ1-5; D perhaps matches TRBD1 (6 bases). Per germline, CDR1 LGHNA and CDR2 YSLEER. Trimming left V 0 bases short and J 7 bases short, with 13 bases between. This CDR3 contains 15 residues. CDR3 in amino acids: CASSQDWTVGQPQHF. The CDR3 DNA sequence: TGCGCCAGCAGCCAAGATTGGACAGTCGGCCAGCCCCAGCATTTT.